This entry describes one TCR beta chain. The antigen is undetermined. Trimming at V came to 7 bases and at J to 4 bases, leaving 8 bases not matched to a gene. This CDR3 is built from 14 residues. The germline V gene has CDR1 SQVTM and CDR2 ANQGSEA. Measured with immunoSEQ multiplex PCR; TCRdb has only the in-frame clones, and not every one. In the table there are approximately 2,000,000 clones, approximately 90% of which are singletons. The sample is drawn from a study of shared clonotypes between healthy human individuals. Study-wide results and limits: Read depth was anticipated to influence clonotype sharing among donors.

Investigators divided CD4+ cells into CD45RA+ naive and CD45RA-negative memory subsets. The V and J genes are TRBV29-1 and TRBJ2-1; 9 nucleotides match TRBD2. This TCR came from a man aged 18-30 years in good health. Some clones in this sample may be carry-over from other donors' samples. The specimen was naive CD4+ T cells from PBMCs. Subset given: CD45RA+ positively selected. CDR3 DNA sequence: TGCAGCGGTTATGGACTAGCGCAATACAATGAGCAGTTCTTC. Translating it yields CSGYGLAQYNEQFF.